This TCR beta chain was documented in a study of T cell changes during pregnancy in multiple sclerosis. The repertoire was sequenced with immunoSEQ multiplex PCR; TCRdb's copy has only in-frame clones and lacks some. The sample yields tens of thousands of clones, roughly 92% seen once. The germline V gene encodes CDR1 MGHRA and CDR2 YSYEKL. The CDR3 is 14 amino acids. The germline V and J ends were trimmed by 0 bases and 7 bases, with 12 bases remaining between them. The material sequenced was CD8+ T cells from peripheral blood mononuclear cells, taken in the second trimester of pregnancy. The J gene is TRBJ1-1, the V gene TRBV4-1; D gene ambiguous. The source is a female donor with multiple sclerosis, enrolled in a pregnancy study. The CDR3 DNA follows: TGCGCCAGCAGCCAAGAAGCGGTGAGAGTTGAAGCTTTCTTT. Its translation: CASSQEAVRVEAFF.